A selection of T cell receptor beta chains follows, all from one sample in a study of T cells in Graves' hyperthyroidism and ophthalmopathy. MiXCR, run by TCRdb on the multiplex PCR reads, gives a single entry per CDR3 protein. The sample has around 300,000 distinct CDR3 sequences; about 25% are singletons. The sample consisted of blood. The source is a man in his forties with Graves' hyperthyroidism that later progressed to Graves' ophthalmopathy. Both conserved end residues are part of each CDR3. The D gene is left open where the match is weak. The listing skips clone size in some rows; elsewhere it reads once, few, many or a size class.

abundance: .; d_gene: TRBD1; v_gene: TRBV20-1; j_gene: TRBJ2-5; CDR3nt: TGCAGTGCTCCGGGGGCGGACAGGGAAACCCAGTACTTC; CDR3aa: CSAPGADRETQYF
abundance: many; d_gene: .; v_gene: TRBV12-3/TRBV12-4; j_gene: TRBJ1-1; CDR3nt: TGTGCCAGCAGTTTGAGTCTAGCCACTGAAGCTTTCTTT; CDR3aa: CASSLSLATEAFF
abundance: .; d_gene: TRBD1; v_gene: TRBV6-1; j_gene: TRBJ1-2; CDR3nt: TGTGCCAGCAGTGAATTGAATCGCGGGACAGGGGCGCGTGGCTACACCTTC; CDR3aa: CASSELNRGTGARGYTF
abundance: few; d_gene: .; v_gene: TRBV28; j_gene: TRBJ1-2; CDR3nt: TGTGCCAGCAGGCGAGGACCGGGAGAAAATGGCTACACCTTC; CDR3aa: CASRRGPGENGYTF
abundance: many; d_gene: TRBD1; v_gene: TRBV15; j_gene: TRBJ1-3; CDR3nt: TGTGCCACCAGCAGCCCGGGACAGCCATACCGCTCTGGAAACACCATATATTTT; CDR3aa: CATSSPGQPYRSGNTIYF
abundance: many; d_gene: .; v_gene: TRBV20-1; j_gene: TRBJ2-7; CDR3nt: TGCAGTGCTAGAGGGGAGGCAGGCGAGCAGTACTTC; CDR3aa: CSARGEAGEQYF
abundance: many; d_gene: .; v_gene: TRBV12-3/TRBV12-4; j_gene: TRBJ2-5; CDR3nt: TGTGCCAGCAGGAGCGACCAAGAGACCCAGTACTTC; CDR3aa: CASRSDQETQYF
abundance: many; d_gene: TRBD2; v_gene: TRBV20-1; j_gene: TRBJ2-7; CDR3nt: TGCAGTGCTCAAACCCCCGGGGGGGGCGAGCAGTACTTC; CDR3aa: CSAQTPGGGEQYF
abundance: many; d_gene: .; v_gene: TRBV28; j_gene: TRBJ2-7; CDR3nt: TGTGCCAGCAATTCGGTGGGGGGCTCGGTGGTGTACGAGCAGTACTTC; CDR3aa: CASNSVGGSVVYEQYF
abundance: many; d_gene: .; v_gene: TRBV12-3/TRBV12-4; j_gene: TRBJ1-2; CDR3nt: TGTGCCAGCAGTTTGCTCTCGGGGGGGGGAAGTGGCTACACCTTC; CDR3aa: CASSLLSGGGSGYTF
abundance: .; d_gene: TRBD1; v_gene: TRBV6-5; j_gene: TRBJ2-5; CDR3nt: TGTGCCAGCAGTTACCTTGGGACAGGCCAAGAGACCCAGTACTTC; CDR3aa: CASSYLGTGQETQYF
abundance: .; d_gene: TRBD2; v_gene: TRBV12-3/TRBV12-4; j_gene: TRBJ2-5; CDR3nt: TGTGCCAGCAGTGGGGGGGGACTAGCGGGAGGAGAGACCCAGTACTTC; CDR3aa: CASSGGGLAGGETQYF
abundance: many; d_gene: TRBD2; v_gene: TRBV7-8; j_gene: TRBJ2-7; CDR3nt: TGTGCCAGCACCCCCACTAGCGGGAACTCCTACGAGCAGTACTTC; CDR3aa: CASTPTSGNSYEQYF
abundance: many; d_gene: .; v_gene: TRBV12-5; j_gene: TRBJ2-5; CDR3nt: TGTGCTAGTGGCCGTGGAGAACTAGAGACCCAGTACTTC; CDR3aa: CASGRGELETQYF